These 20 T cell receptor beta chains came from one sample sequenced in a study of resident and recirculating memory T cells in vitiligo. Sequencing used immunoSEQ multiplex PCR; TCRdb keeps in-frame clones, though not all of them. The table has tens of thousands of clones, about 91% seen once. What was sequenced was blood. The origin of the receptors is a male donor with vitiligo.

The chain has TRBV28 and TRBJ2-5; D is unclear. The CDR3 is 12 amino acids. V lost 3 bases to trimming and J lost 5 bases, with 7 bases between them. CDR1 and CDR2 from the germline V gene are MDHEN and SYDVKM. The CDR3 is CASSFLMETQYF. CDR3 nucleotide sequence: TGTGCCAGCAGTTTCCTAATGGAGACCCAGTACTTC.

This clone appeared a single time. The chain employs TRBV5-1 and TRBJ1-4; D unresolved. This CDR3 is built from 16 residues. With 3 bases removed from V and 2 bases from J, the gap between germline ends came to 14 bases. The germline V gene has CDR1 SGHRS and CDR2 YFSETQ. CDR3 nucleotides: TGCGCCAGCAGCTCCCCGGTGGGGAGTACTAATGAAAAACTGTTTTTT. Protein product: CASSSPVGSTNEKLFF.

The rearrangement links TRBV16 to TRBJ2-7; 7 nucleotides agree with TRBD1. The CDR3 extends over 14 amino acids. The germline V gene encodes CDR1 KGHSY and CDR2 FQNENV. Trimming cost V 4 bases and J 3 bases; bases outside gene matches: 6. DNA for the CDR3: TGTGCCAGCAGCCCTTGGGACAGAATCTACGAGCAGTACTTC. Translation: CASSPWDRIYEQYF.

V gene TRBV10-3 combines with J gene TRBJ2-1; a weak D match, TRBD2 (5 bases). V lost 6 bases and J lost 0, with 9 bases in between. Germline assignment: CDR1 ENHRY and CDR2 SYGVKD. The CDR3 loop spans 14 amino acids. The CDR3 loop is CAIREAVSYNEQFF. Here the CDR3 DNA reads TGTGCCATCAGAGAAGCGGTCTCCTACAATGAGCAGTTCTTC.

The chain couples TRBV27 to TRBJ2-1; the match to TRBD2 covers 11 bases. Unmatched junction bases numbered 10, after V lost 5 bases and J lost 7 bases. CDR1 is MNHEY and CDR2 is SMNVEV in the germline V gene (reference sequence). There are 16 residues in the CDR3. The CDR3 protein is CASSGASGRPGNEQFF. CDR3 in DNA: TGTGCCAGCAGTGGAGCTAGCGGGAGGCCGGGGAATGAGCAGTTCTTC.

The chain carries TRBV4-2 and TRBJ1-1, with a possible D match to TRBD1 (6 bases). The CDR3 is 15 residues long. The V and J ends lost 3 bases and 7 bases respectively, with 18 bases between them. Germline V gives CDR1 LGHNA, CDR2 YNFKEQ. For the CDR3, the DNA is TGTGCCAGCAGCCACCCCAGAGGGGGTGTCCTTGAAGCTTTCTTT. Translated, it gives CASSHPRGGVLEAFF.

The chain carries TRBV11-2 and TRBJ1-4, with a possible D match to TRBD1 (6 bases). The length of the CDR3 is 16 residues. The ends were cut back, 4 bases at V and 7 bases at J, with 19 bases in the middle. CDR1 is SGHAT and CDR2 is FQNNGV in the germline V gene. This CDR3 reads CASSSSRGGKGEKLFF. The CDR3 DNA follows: TGTGCCAGCAGCTCCTCAAGGGGGGGCAAGGGTGAAAAACTGTTTTTT.

This chain joins TRBV30 and TRBJ1-5, with TRBD1 matching 10 bases. There are 15 residues in the CDR3. With V trimmed by 5 bases and J by 0 bases, 4 bases remained unmatched. Germline lookup yields CDR1 GTSNPN and CDR2 SVGIG (reference sequence). The DNA of the CDR3 is TGTGCCTGGGACAGGGGGCTCTATAGCAATCAGCCCCAGCATTTT. This sequence encodes CAWDRGLYSNQPQHF. The complete variable domain, with remaining parts taken from reference TRBV30 and TRBJ1-5, reads SQTIHQWPATLVQPVGSPLSLECTVEGTSNPNLYWYRQAAGRGLQLLFYSVGIGQISSEVPQNLSASRPQDRQFILSSKKLLLSDSGFYLCAWDRGLYSNQPQHFGDGTRLSIL.

The chain is built from TRBV13 and TRBJ2-7; D not resolved. Trimming took 0 bases from V and 3 from J, leaving 9 bases between them. There are 14 residues in the CDR3. CDR1 and CDR2 (germline): PRHDT, FYEKMQ (reference sequence). Here the CDR3 reads CASSLGDSYYEQYF. CDR3 DNA sequence: TGTGCCAGCAGCTTAGGAGACTCCTACTACGAGCAGTACTTC.

The chain combines TRBV6-1 with TRBJ1-3; D gene ambiguous. The CDR3 has 15 residues. CDR1 MNHNS and CDR2 SASEGT come from the germline V gene. Deletions cut 0 bases from V and 0 bases from J, with 6 bases between. CDR3 sequence (DNA): TGTGCCAGCAGTGAAGCTACATACTCTGGAAACACCATATATTTT. Amino acids: CASSEATYSGNTIYF.

Only one count was recorded for this clone. The J gene is TRBJ2-1, the V gene TRBV25-1, with D maybe TRBD1 (5 bases). The length of the CDR3 is 16 residues. CDR1 MGHDK and CDR2 SYGVNS come from the germline V gene. The V end was cut by 0 bases, the J end by 6 bases, with 15 bases between. As DNA, the CDR3 is TGTGCCAGCAGTGAATATAAGGACATCACCCCCAATGAGCAGTTCTTC. Protein product: CASSEYKDITPNEQFF.

The chain joins TRBV28 to TRBJ2-7; 8 nucleotides align to TRBD1. Germline assignment: CDR1 MDHEN and CDR2 SYDVKM. The CDR3 runs 13 residues. V gave up 9 bases and J gave up 2 bases; unmatched junction bases: 6. The CDR3 region has the DNA TGTGCCAGTCAGGACAGGGAAGCCTACGAGCAGTACTTC. This sequence encodes CASQDREAYEQYF.

The chain combines TRBV2 with TRBJ2-5, with 12 bases matching TRBD2. V lost 10 bases to trimming and J lost 4 bases; unmatched junction nucleotides: 19. Per germline, CDR1 SNHLY and CDR2 FYNNEI. This CDR3 is 18 amino acids long. Written as DNA, the CDR3 is TGTGCCACGTTCCTACCGACTAGCGGGAGCGATGGTCGAGAGACCCAGTACTTC. Protein sequence: CATFLPTSGSDGRETQYF.

The V gene is TRBV7-9, the J gene TRBJ2-3; D is undetermined. V lost 5 bases to trimming and J lost 6 bases, with 6 bases between them. CDR3 length: 11 amino acids. Germline CDR1 SEHNR, CDR2 FQNEAQ (reference sequence). The CDR3 loop is CASSDTDTQYF. CDR3 bases: TGTGCCAGCAGCGACACGGATACGCAGTATTTT.

This clone has only one observation. The chain has TRBV18 and TRBJ2-7, with 8 bases identical to TRBD2. The CDR3 contains 16 residues. Trimming at V came to 3 bases and at J to 0 bases, leaving 7 bases not matched to a gene. In germline, CDR1 is KGHSH, CDR2 LQKENI. DNA of the CDR3: TGTGCCAGCTCACCGTTCCCTGGGACTAGCTCCTACGAGCAGTACTTC. Encoded protein: CASSPFPGTSSYEQYF.

The genes are TRBV4-1 and TRBJ2-7; 10 nucleotides align to TRBD2. V lost 4 bases to trimming and J lost 2 bases; unmatched junction nucleotides: 14. The CDR3 totals 18 residues. The germline V gene encodes CDR1 MGHRA and CDR2 YSYEKL. CDR3 DNA sequence: TGCGCCAGCAGCCCTCTGCGTCACGGCGGACTAGCGGCCTACGAGCAGTACTTC. The encoded protein is CASSPLRHGGLAAYEQYF.

The chain has TRBV2 and TRBJ2-1; D perhaps matches TRBD2 (5 bases). The CDR3 sequence is 13 residues long. The V gene lost 8 bases and the J gene lost 2 bases, with 10 bases spanning the gap. The V gene's germline CDR1 is SNHLY and CDR2 FYNNEI. The CDR3 region has the DNA TGTGCCAGCGGGAGAGTGACCTACAATGAGCAGTTCTTC. Translated: CASGRVTYNEQFF.

The rearrangement links TRBV5-1 to TRBJ2-7, with 8 bases that match TRBD1. The CDR3 contains 17 residues. The V and J ends lost 1 base and 1 base, in that order; junction bases with no gene match: 10. Germline CDR1 reads SGHRS; CDR2 reads YFSETQ. The CDR3 DNA reads TGCGCCAGCAGCTTGCTCCCCGCCGGGACAGGTTCCTACGAGCAGTACTTC. It translates to CASSLLPAGTGSYEQYF.

V is TRBV9 and J is TRBJ2-1, with no clear D. Germline values: CDR1 SGDLS, CDR2 YYNGEE. V was pared by 2 bases and J by 5 bases, with 5 bases between. The CDR3 covers 12 residues. The CDR3: CASSVADNEQFF. In DNA, the CDR3 is TGTGCCAGCAGCGTGGCCGACAATGAGCAGTTCTTC.

The chain employs TRBV23-1 and TRBJ2-1; D perhaps matches TRBD2 (5 bases). TRBV23-1 is identified as an open reading frame with a role that is uncertain. This CDR3 contains 14 residues. Trimming pared 8 bases from V and 2 bases from J, leaving 13 bases between. This chain's CDR3 is CASPRSGTYNEQFF. CDR3 sequence (DNA): TGCGCCAGCCCCCGAAGCGGTACCTACAATGAGCAGTTCTTC.